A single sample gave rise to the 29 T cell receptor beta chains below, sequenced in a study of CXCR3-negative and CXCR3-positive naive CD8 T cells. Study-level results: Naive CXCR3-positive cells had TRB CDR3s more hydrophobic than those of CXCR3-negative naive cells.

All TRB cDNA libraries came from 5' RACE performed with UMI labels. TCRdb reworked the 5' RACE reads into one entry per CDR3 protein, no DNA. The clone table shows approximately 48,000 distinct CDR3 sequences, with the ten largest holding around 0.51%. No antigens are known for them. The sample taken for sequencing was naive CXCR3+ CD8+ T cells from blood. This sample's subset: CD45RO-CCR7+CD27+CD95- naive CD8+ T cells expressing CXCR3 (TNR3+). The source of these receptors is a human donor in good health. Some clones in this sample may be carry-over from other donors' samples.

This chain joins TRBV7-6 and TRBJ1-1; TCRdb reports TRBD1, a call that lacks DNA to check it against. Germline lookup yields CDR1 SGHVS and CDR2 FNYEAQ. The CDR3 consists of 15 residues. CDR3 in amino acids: CASSSRTGLNTEAFF.

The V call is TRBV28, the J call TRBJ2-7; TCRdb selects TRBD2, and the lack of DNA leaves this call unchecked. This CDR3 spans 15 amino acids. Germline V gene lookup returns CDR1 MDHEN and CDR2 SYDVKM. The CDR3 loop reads CASSQLADLSYEQYF.

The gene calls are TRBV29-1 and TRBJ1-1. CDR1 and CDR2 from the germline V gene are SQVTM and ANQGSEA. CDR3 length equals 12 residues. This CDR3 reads CSVWGSTTEAFF.

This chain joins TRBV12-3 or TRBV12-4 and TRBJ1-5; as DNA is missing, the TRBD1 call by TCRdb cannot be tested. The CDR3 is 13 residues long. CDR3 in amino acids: CASTRDTPGPQHF.

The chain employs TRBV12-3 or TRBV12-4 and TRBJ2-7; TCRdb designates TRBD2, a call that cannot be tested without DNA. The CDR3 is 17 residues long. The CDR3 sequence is CASSQSITSGVSYEQYF.

CDR3: CASSTRGRANTQYF. V gene TRBV6-5 combines with J gene TRBJ2-3; checking the TCRdb D call of TRBD1 is not possible without DNA. Germline V gene data show CDR1 as MNHEY and CDR2 as SVGAGI. The CDR3 is 14 amino acids.

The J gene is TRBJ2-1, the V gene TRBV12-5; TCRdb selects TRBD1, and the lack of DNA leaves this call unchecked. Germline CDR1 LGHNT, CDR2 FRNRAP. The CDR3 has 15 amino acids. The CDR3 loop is CASGQTGEFGNEQFF. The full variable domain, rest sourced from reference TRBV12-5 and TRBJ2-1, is DARVTQTPRHKVTEMGQEVTMRCQPILGHNTVFWYRQTMMQGLELLAYFRNRAPLDDSGMPKDRFSAEMPDATLATLKIQPSEPRDSAVYFCASGQTGEFGNEQFFGPGTRLTVL.

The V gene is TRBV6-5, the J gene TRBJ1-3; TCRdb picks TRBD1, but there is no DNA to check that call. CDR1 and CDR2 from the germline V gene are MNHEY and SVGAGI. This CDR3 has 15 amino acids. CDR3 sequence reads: CASSPGTVSGNTIYF.

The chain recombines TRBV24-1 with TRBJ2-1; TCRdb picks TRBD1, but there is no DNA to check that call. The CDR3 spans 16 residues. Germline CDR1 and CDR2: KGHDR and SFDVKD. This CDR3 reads CATSDAPGYRNNEQFF.

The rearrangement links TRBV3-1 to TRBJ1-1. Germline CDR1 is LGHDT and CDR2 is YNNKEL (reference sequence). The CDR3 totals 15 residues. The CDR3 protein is CASSQMDVRFTEAFF. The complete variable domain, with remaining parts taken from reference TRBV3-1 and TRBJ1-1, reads DTAVSQTPKYLVTQMGNDKSIKCEQNLGHDTMYWYKQDSKKFLKIMFSYNNKELIINETVPNRFSPKSPDKAHLNLHINSLELGDSAVYFCASSQMDVRFTEAFFGQGTRLTVV.

The CDR3 region is CASSLAVTGQETQYF. The chain joins TRBV11-3 to TRBJ2-5. The CDR3 has 15 amino acids. Looked up from germline, CDR1 is SGHNT and CDR2 is YENEEA.

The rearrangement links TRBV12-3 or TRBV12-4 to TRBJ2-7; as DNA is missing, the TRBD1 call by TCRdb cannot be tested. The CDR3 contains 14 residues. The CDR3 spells CASSSGTRPYEQYF.

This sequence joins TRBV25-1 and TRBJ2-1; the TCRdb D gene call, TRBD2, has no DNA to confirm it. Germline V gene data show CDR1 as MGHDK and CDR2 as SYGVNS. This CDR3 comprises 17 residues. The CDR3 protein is CASSDAVIGPAYNEQFF.

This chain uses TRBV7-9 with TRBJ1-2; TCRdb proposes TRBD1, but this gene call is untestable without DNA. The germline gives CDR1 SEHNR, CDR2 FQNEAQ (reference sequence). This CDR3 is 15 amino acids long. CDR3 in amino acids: CSSSSHVDIHYGYTF.

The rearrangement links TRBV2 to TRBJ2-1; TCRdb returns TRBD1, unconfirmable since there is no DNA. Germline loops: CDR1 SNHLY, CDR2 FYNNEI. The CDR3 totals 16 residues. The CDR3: CASSETSTGGLNEQFF.

The CDR3: CASSTPSLNTEAFF. This chain uses TRBV12-3 or TRBV12-4 with TRBJ1-1; TCRdb's D call, TRBD1, is unchecked because there is no DNA. This CDR3 comprises 14 residues.

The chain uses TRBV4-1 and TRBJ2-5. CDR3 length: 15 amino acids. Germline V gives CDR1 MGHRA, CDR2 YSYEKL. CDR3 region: CASSQVLGQLETQYF.

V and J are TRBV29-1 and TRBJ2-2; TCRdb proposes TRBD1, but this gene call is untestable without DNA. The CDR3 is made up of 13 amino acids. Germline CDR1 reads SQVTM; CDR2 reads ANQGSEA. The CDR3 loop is CSVDTGGTGELFF.

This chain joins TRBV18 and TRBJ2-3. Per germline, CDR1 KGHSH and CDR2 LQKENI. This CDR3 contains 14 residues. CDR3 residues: CASSPAENTDTQYF. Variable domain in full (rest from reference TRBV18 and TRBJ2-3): NAGVMQNPRHLVRRRGQEARLRCSPMKGHSHVYWYRQLPEEGLKFMVYLQKENIIDESGMPKERFSAEFPKEGPSILRIQQVVRGDSAAYFCASSPAENTDTQYFGPGTRLTVL.

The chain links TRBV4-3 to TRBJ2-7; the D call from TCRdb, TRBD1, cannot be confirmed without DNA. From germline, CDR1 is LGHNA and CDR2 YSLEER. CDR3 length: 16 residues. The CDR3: CASSQDKTGSTYEQYF.

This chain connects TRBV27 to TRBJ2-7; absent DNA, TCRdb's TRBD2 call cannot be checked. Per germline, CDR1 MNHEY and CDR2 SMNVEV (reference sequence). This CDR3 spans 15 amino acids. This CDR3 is CASSAPGTESYEQYF.

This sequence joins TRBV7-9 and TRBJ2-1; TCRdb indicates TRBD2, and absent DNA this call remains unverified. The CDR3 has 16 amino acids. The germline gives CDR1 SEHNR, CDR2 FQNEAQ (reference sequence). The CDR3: CASSPAMDGSYNEQFF.

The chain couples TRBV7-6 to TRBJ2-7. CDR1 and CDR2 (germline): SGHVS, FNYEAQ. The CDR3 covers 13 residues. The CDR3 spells CASSLGNFEEQYF.

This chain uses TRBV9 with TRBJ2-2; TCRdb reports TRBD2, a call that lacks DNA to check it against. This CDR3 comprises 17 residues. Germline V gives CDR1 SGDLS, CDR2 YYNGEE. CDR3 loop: CASSVVGAGGSTGELFF.

CDR3 sequence reads: CASSFYPGQGAYEQYF. The rearrangement uses TRBV7-6 and TRBJ2-7; TCRdb picks TRBD1, but there is no DNA to check that call. Germline CDR1 SGHVS, CDR2 FNYEAQ. The CDR3 extends over 16 amino acids.

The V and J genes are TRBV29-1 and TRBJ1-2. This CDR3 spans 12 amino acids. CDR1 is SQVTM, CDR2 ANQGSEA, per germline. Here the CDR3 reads CSAPIGLGGYTF. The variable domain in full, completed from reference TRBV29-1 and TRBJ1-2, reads SAVISQKPSRDICQRGTSLTIQCQVDSQVTMMFWYRQQPGQSLTLIATANQGSEATYESGFVIDKFPISRPNLTFSTLTVSNMSPEDSSIYLCSAPIGLGGYTFGSGTRLTVV.

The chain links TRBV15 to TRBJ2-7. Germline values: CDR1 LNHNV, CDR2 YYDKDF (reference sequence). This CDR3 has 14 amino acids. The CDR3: CATSRVGEIYEQYF.

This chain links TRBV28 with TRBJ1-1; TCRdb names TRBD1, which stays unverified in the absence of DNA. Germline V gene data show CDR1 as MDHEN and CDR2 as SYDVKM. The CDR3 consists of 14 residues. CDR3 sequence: CASSLRAGSAEAFF.

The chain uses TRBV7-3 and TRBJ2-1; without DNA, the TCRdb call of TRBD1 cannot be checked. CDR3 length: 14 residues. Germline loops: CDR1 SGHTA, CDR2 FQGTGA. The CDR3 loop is CASSLGGDYNEQFF.